These 14 T cell receptor beta chains were sequenced from one sample in a study of early T cells in non-severe SARS-CoV-2 infection. TCRdb itself ran the 5' RACE reads through MiXCR, one entry per CDR3 protein. Of around 99,000 distinct CDR3 sequences in the sample, roughly 17% are singletons; the top ten hold approximately 5.1%. This specimen consisted of whole blood, obtained at baseline. The source of these receptors is an adult who was a healthcare worker with PCR-confirmed SARS-CoV-2 infection or an uninfected control (not recorded which).

This clonotype has at least ten counts. The chain couples TRBV6-1 to TRBJ1-1; D call uncertain. V lost 3 bases and J 4 bases, leaving 12 bases between the germline ends. The CDR3 runs to 14 residues. Per germline, CDR1 MNHNS and CDR2 SASEGT. This CDR3 reads CASSEFKFVTEAFF. The DNA of the CDR3 is TGTGCCAGCAGTGAGTTCAAGTTCGTCACTGAAGCTTTCTTT.

This clonotype was observed at least ten times. The chain links TRBV7-9 to TRBJ2-1; tentatively, D is TRBD2 (6 bases). The germline V gene encodes CDR1 SEHNR and CDR2 FQNEAQ (reference sequence). CDR3 length: 12 residues. The V and J ends lost 11 bases and 7 bases respectively, with 15 bases between them. The CDR3 loop is CAAPVGGNEQFF. CDR3 coding DNA: TGTGCCGCCCCAGTAGGAGGGAATGAGCAGTTCTTC.

V and J are TRBV20-1 and TRBJ2-4; 10 bases agree with TRBD2. V shed 0 bases and J 16 bases; nucleotides not matched to a gene: 9. CDR1 is DFQATT, CDR2 SNEGSKA, per germline (reference sequence). The CDR3 sequence is 13 residues long. CDR3 loop: CSARDMRLAGVYF. CDR3 in DNA: TGCAGTGCTAGAGATATGAGGCTAGCGGGAGTATACTTC.

The chain couples TRBV6-6 to TRBJ2-7; tentative D call: TRBD1 (6 bases). Germline V lookup: CDR1 MNHNY, CDR2 SVGAGI (reference sequence). V was clipped by 6 bases and J by 7 bases, with 19 bases between them. The CDR3 has 14 residues. The CDR3 region has the DNA TGTGCCAGCAGAAACAGGGCGTCGACGGTGGAGCAGTACTTC. This encodes CASRNRASTVEQYF.

The CDR3 reads CASSRQGRIGYNEQFF. CDR3 DNA sequence: TGTGCCAGCAGCAGACAGGGGCGGATCGGCTACAATGAGCAGTTCTTC. The chain uses TRBV21-1 and TRBJ2-1; no DNA check was done on the table's D call, TRBD1. TRBV21-1 is listed as a pseudogene. This CDR3 contains 16 residues.

To note about this clonotype: Since a much larger clone is just one base distant, this may be a read error. The V gene is TRBV20-1, the J gene TRBJ1-3; TRBD1 matches at 11 bases. Germline V gene lookup returns CDR1 DFQATT and CDR2 SNEGSKA (reference sequence). The CDR3 totals 16 residues. CDR3 coding DNA: TGCAGTGCTAAGGACAGGGGGCTTAGCTCTGGAAACACCTTATATTTT. Amino acids: CSAKDRGLSSGNTLYF.

This clonotype was seen a handful of times. The genes are TRBV20-1 and TRBJ2-7; possibly TRBD1 for D (5 bases). Trimming removed 5 bases at V and 3 bases at J, with 11 bases between. The CDR3 consists of 12 residues. The V gene's germline CDR1 is DFQATT and CDR2 SNEGSKA (reference sequence). The CDR3 sequence is CSAQGVRYEQYF. The CDR3 DNA sequence: TGCAGTGCTCAGGGTGTCCGCTACGAGCAGTACTTC.

A few counts support this clonotype. The chain uses TRBV25-1 and TRBJ2-1; TRBD1 matches at 9 bases. The CDR3 covers 13 residues. Germline V CDR1 and CDR2: MGHDK, SYGVNS. The ends lost 9 bases at V and 3 bases at J; junction bases unmatched: 3. CDR3 sequence: CASPGQGYNEQFF. CDR3 DNA sequence: TGTGCCAGTCCGGGACAGGGCTACAATGAGCAGTTCTTC. Full variable domain (rest looked up from reference TRBV25-1 and TRBJ2-1): EADIYQTPRYLVIGTGKKITLECSQTMGHDKMYWYQQDPGMELHLIHYSYGVNSTEKGDLSSESTVSRIRTEHFPLTLESARPSHTSQYLCASPGQGYNEQFFGPGTRLTVL.

The chain links TRBV19 to TRBJ2-7; no clear D gene. Trimming pared 5 bases from V and 2 bases from J, leaving 7 bases between. CDR3 size: 12 residues. Germline values: CDR1 LNHDA, CDR2 SQIVND (reference sequence). The CDR3 sequence is CASSPDAYEQYF. For the CDR3, the DNA is TGTGCCAGTAGTCCAGACGCCTACGAGCAGTACTTC. Based on the CDR3 plus reference TRBV19 and TRBJ2-7, the full variable domain is DGGITQSPKYLFRKEGQNVTLSCEQNLNHDAMYWYRQDPGQGLRLIYYSQIVNDFQKGDIAEGYSVSREKKESFPLTVTSAQKNPTAFYLCASSPDAYEQYFGPGTRLTVT.

At least ten counts were recorded for this clonotype. The rearrangement joins TRBV4-1 to TRBJ1-1; D unresolved. The CDR3 consists of 14 residues. Trimming pared 1 base from V and 2 bases from J, leaving 8 bases between. Germline lookup yields CDR1 MGHRA and CDR2 YSYEKL. The CDR3 DNA is TGCGCCAGCAGCCAAGCAACGTTAAACACTGAAGCTTTCTTT. Encoded protein: CASSQATLNTEAFF.

This clonotype was detected a few times. This sequence joins TRBV5-8 and TRBJ2-3; 7 bases match TRBD2. Germline CDR1 and CDR2: SGHTS and YDEGEE. V lost 6 bases and J lost 0; bases outside the gene matches: 13. This CDR3 spans 17 amino acids. CDR3 nucleotides: TGTGCCAGCAACTATGGGGACTATATCTCTAGCACAGATACGCAGTATTTT. It encodes CASNYGDYISSTDTQYF.

In its sample, this clonotype was seen a few times. CDR3 sequence (DNA): TGTGCCAGCAGTTTGGGGGTTCGGGGCTATGGCTACACCTTC. This encodes CASSLGVRGYGYTF. The chain recombines TRBV27 with TRBJ1-2; the D gene is possibly TRBD1 (5 bases). Germline V gives CDR1 MNHEY, CDR2 SMNVEV (reference sequence). This CDR3 comprises 14 residues. The V gene lost 3 bases and the J gene lost 4 bases, with 12 bases spanning the gap.

V and J are TRBV11-1 and TRBJ2-1; a weak D match, TRBD2 (5 bases). The CDR3 extends over 15 amino acids. CDR1 and CDR2 from the germline V gene are SGHAT and FQDESV (reference sequence). Trimming took 0 bases from V and 7 from J, leaving 13 bases between them. The CDR3 bases are TGTGCCAGCAGCTTAGCGCTACGGTCGGGGAATGAGCAGTTCTTC. This codes for CASSLALRSGNEQFF.

This chain joins TRBV5-1 and TRBJ2-6, with 7 bases aligning to TRBD1. Looked up from germline, CDR1 is SGHRS and CDR2 is YFSETQ. The junction had 6 bases not matched to a gene; V was cut back by 4 bases and J by 2 bases. The CDR3 runs to 16 residues. CDR3 DNA: TGCGCCAGCAGCCCTAACACAGGGGCTGGGGCCAACGTCCTGACTTTC. This encodes CASSPNTGAGANVLTF.